The 32 T cell receptor beta chains reported below all come from one sample, sequenced in a study of T cell responses to AZD1222 COVID-19 vaccine. Produced via immunoSEQ multiplex PCR; TCRdb's table is partial and in-frame only. The sample holds some 130,000 clones; approximately 85% are singletons and the top ten take about 1.6%. The input for sequencing was peripheral blood, taken on day 0 of AZD1222 vaccination. All receptors derive from an adult in good health.

The chain combines TRBV7-9 with TRBJ2-7; D may be TRBD1 or TRBD2 (5 bases each). This CDR3 spans 17 amino acids. CDR1 is SEHNR, CDR2 FQNEAQ, per germline (reference sequence). V was clipped by 4 bases and J by 0 bases, with 19 bases between them. CDR3 sequence (DNA): TGTGCCAGCAGCTCCACTGGGACCGGGGATAGCTCCTACGAGCAGTACTTC. This encodes CASSSTGTGDSSYEQYF.

CDR3 bases: TGTGCCAGCTCCGACGAGTTGCAGAACACTGAAGCTTTCTTT. This gives the protein CASSDELQNTEAFF. The chain couples TRBV9 to TRBJ1-1; no definite D call. Trimming pared 7 bases from V and 1 base from J, leaving 14 bases between. CDR3 length equals 14 residues. CDR1 and CDR2 from the germline V gene are SGDLS and YYNGEE.

The chain couples TRBV19 to TRBJ1-3, with no clear D. The V end was cut by 3 bases, the J end by 0 bases, with 12 bases between. Germline V gene sequence: CDR1 LNHDA, CDR2 SQIVND (reference sequence). CDR3 length: 16 residues. CDR3 sequence (DNA): TGTGCCAGTAGTATCATCAGTGGCCTCTCTGGAAACACCATATATTTT. It is translated as CASSIISGLSGNTIYF.

The gene calls are TRBV2 and TRBJ2-1; D possibly corresponds to TRBD2 (5 bases). The V gene's germline CDR1 is SNHLY and CDR2 FYNNEI. Trimming took 7 bases from V and 4 from J, leaving 20 bases between them. This CDR3 comprises 16 residues. CDR3: CASTPEVGSQYNEQFF. CDR3 nucleotides: TGTGCCAGCACCCCAGAGGTAGGGAGTCAATACAATGAGCAGTTCTTC.

The CDR3 DNA reads as TGTGCCAGTAGTTTCACCCGGACAGGATCCTACGAGCAGTACTTC. Residues: CASSFTRTGSYEQYF. This rearrangement joins TRBV19 to TRBJ2-7, with 7 nucleotides matching TRBD1. Germline lookup yields CDR1 LNHDA and CDR2 SQIVND (reference sequence). J gave up 1 base and V 5 bases, and 8 bases lay outside the gene matches. The CDR3 runs 15 residues. The variable domain in full, with the rest retrieved from reference TRBV19 and TRBJ2-7, is DGGITQSPKYLFRKEGQNVTLSCEQNLNHDAMYWYRQDPGQGLRLIYYSQIVNDFQKGDIAEGYSVSREKKESFPLTVTSAQKNPTAFYLCASSFTRTGSYEQYFGPGTRLTVT.

The chain couples TRBV7-2 to TRBJ2-2; D is tentatively TRBD1 or TRBD2 (5 bases each). This CDR3 has 16 residues. V lost 2 bases, J lost 5 bases, and 15 bases lay in between. The germline V gene has CDR1 SGHTA and CDR2 FQGNSA. The DNA of the CDR3 is TGTGCCAGCAGCTTAAATGTGGCAGGGAGTACCGGGGAGCTGTTTTTT. Its translation is CASSLNVAGSTGELFF.

The V and J genes are TRBV19 and TRBJ2-1; D is unresolved. The CDR3 covers 9 residues. The germline gives CDR1 LNHDA, CDR2 SQIVND (reference sequence). Trimming pared 11 bases from V and 12 bases from J, leaving 11 bases between. Here the CDR3 DNA reads TGTGCCTACACTGCGGCGCAGTTCTTC. Residues: CAYTAAQFF.

The rearrangement joins TRBV11-2 to TRBJ2-7, with D possibly matching TRBD1 (6 bases). V shed 5 bases and J shed 1 base, with 15 bases lying between them. The CDR3 is 15 amino acids. Germline CDR1 SGHAT, CDR2 FQNNGV. The CDR3 spells CASSPITGTSYEQYF. The CDR3 nucleotides are TGTGCCAGCAGCCCAATTACCGGGACATCCTACGAGCAGTACTTC.

The rearrangement joins TRBV30 to TRBJ1-2, with D unresolved. V dropped 6 bases and J dropped 4 bases, with 21 bases sitting between them. The CDR3 runs to 15 residues. Germline CDR1 GTSNPN, CDR2 SVGIG (reference sequence). The CDR3 sequence is CACQNAPPLRYGYTF. CDR3 bases: TGTGCCTGCCAAAACGCACCTCCGCTACGCTATGGCTACACCTTC.

The J gene is TRBJ1-1, the V gene TRBV19; TRBD1 agrees at 7 bases. This CDR3 spans 16 amino acids. V shed 1 base and J 0 bases; nucleotides not matched to a gene: 5. In germline, CDR1 is LNHDA, CDR2 SQIVND (reference sequence). CDR3 DNA sequence: TGTGCCAGTAGTATAGGCAACAGGGGTATGAACACTGAAGCTTTCTTT. This sequence encodes CASSIGNRGMNTEAFF.

This CDR3 reads CASSTFNRGEQYF. The CDR3 DNA sequence: TGTGCCAGCAGCACCTTCAACCGGGGGGAGCAGTACTTC. This rearrangement joins TRBV11-3 to TRBJ2-7; D possibly corresponds to TRBD2 (6 bases). The germline V and J ends were trimmed by 5 bases and 7 bases, with 15 bases remaining between them. The CDR3 loop spans 13 amino acids. Germline loops: CDR1 SGHNT, CDR2 YENEEA.

This sequence joins TRBV28 and TRBJ2-7; D gene ambiguous. The CDR3 consists of 13 residues. Germline V gives CDR1 MDHEN, CDR2 SYDVKM. Trimming cost V 3 bases and J 7 bases, with 13 bases left between them. This CDR3 is CASSLSSSSEQYF. The DNA for the CDR3 is TGTGCCAGCAGTTTGTCGAGTTCTTCGGAGCAGTACTTC.

This clone was seen more than once but under ten times. This sequence joins TRBV5-1 and TRBJ2-7; 8 bases fit TRBD2. The CDR3 totals 16 residues. Germline trimming cut 2 bases from V and 3 bases from J; bases unmatched to any gene: 10. Looked up from germline, CDR1 is SGHRS and CDR2 is YFSETQ. The CDR3 here is CASSFLSAGVFYEQYF. The CDR3 nucleotides are TGCGCCAGCAGCTTCCTTTCAGCGGGAGTATTCTACGAGCAGTACTTC.

The chain couples TRBV7-6 to TRBJ2-3, with a weak D call TRBD1 (6 bases). With 5 bases removed from V and 0 bases from J, the gap between germline ends came to 18 bases. Per germline, CDR1 SGHVS and CDR2 FNYEAQ. The CDR3 is made up of 17 amino acids. CDR3 residues: CASSPRDMSPSTDTQYF. CDR3 nucleotide sequence: TGTGCCAGCAGCCCCCGGGACATGAGCCCTAGCACAGATACGCAGTATTTT.

This sequence joins TRBV10-3 and TRBJ1-3; 9 nucleotides line up with TRBD1. J lost 0 bases, V lost 7 bases, and 7 bases had no gene match. This CDR3 comprises 16 residues. Germline CDR1 and CDR2: ENHRY and SYGVKD. CDR3 amino acids: CAIKTGQGVSGNTIYF. The CDR3 region has the DNA TGTGCCATCAAAACGGGACAGGGAGTCTCTGGAAACACCATATATTTT.

V and J are TRBV10-3 and TRBJ1-1, with 9 nucleotides matching TRBD1. Trimming at V came to 3 bases and at J to 5 bases, leaving 7 bases not matched to a gene. The CDR3 totals 15 residues. Germline CDR1 reads ENHRY; CDR2 reads SYGVKD. For the CDR3, the DNA is TGTGCCATCAGTGAAGGTGGACAGGGGAAAACTGAAGCTTTCTTT. This gives the protein CAISEGGQGKTEAFF.

The chain couples TRBV4-3 to TRBJ2-1; D might be TRBD2 (5 bases). The CDR3 is made up of 15 amino acids. V gave up 4 bases and J gave up 3 bases, with 13 bases separating them. Germline CDR1 LGHNA, CDR2 YSLEER. The CDR3 region has the DNA TGCGCCAGCAGCCCAGGACTGTCAGTCTACAATGAGCAGTTCTTC. It yields the protein CASSPGLSVYNEQFF.

The rearrangement joins TRBV2 to TRBJ1-2, with D perhaps TRBD1 (6 bases). The CDR3 length is 13 residues. Germline CDR1 is SNHLY and CDR2 is FYNNEI. V shed 3 bases and J shed 7 bases, with 12 bases lying between them. The CDR3 loop reads CASSDRGGGGYTF. CDR3 bases: TGTGCCAGCAGTGACAGGGGAGGAGGTGGCTACACCTTC.

This chain uses TRBV18 with TRBJ1-6; TRBD1 matches 7 bases. Germline V lookup: CDR1 KGHSH, CDR2 LQKENI. The CDR3 has 14 amino acids. V was pared by 2 bases and J by 8 bases, with 3 bases of the junction left unmatched. The DNA of the CDR3 is TGTGCCAGCTCACCAGGGACAGAACATTCACCCCTCCACTTT. Translation: CASSPGTEHSPLHF.

The chain is built from TRBV11-2 and TRBJ1-5, with D possibly TRBD1 on 5 matching bases. The CDR3 has 14 residues. The germline V and J ends were trimmed by 5 bases and 2 bases, with 10 bases remaining between them. CDR1 SGHAT and CDR2 FQNNGV come from the germline V gene. The CDR3 nucleotides are TGTGCCAGCAGCACCGGGGGGGGCAATCAGCCCCAGCATTTT. It encodes CASSTGGGNQPQHF.

This clone was found a few times. The chain links TRBV6-1 to TRBJ1-2; D unclear. This CDR3 comprises 14 residues. V lost 2 bases, J lost 3 bases, and 10 bases lay in between. CDR1 MNHNS and CDR2 SASEGT come from the germline V gene. As DNA, the CDR3 is TGTGCCAGCAGTGAATTTCAGGCAGACTATGGCTACACCTTC. This encodes CASSEFQADYGYTF.

The V and J genes are TRBV6-6 and TRBJ1-6, with D perhaps matching TRBD1 (6 bases). CDR1 and CDR2 from the germline V gene are MNHNY and SVGAGI (reference sequence). This CDR3 has 14 amino acids. CDR3 amino acids: CAGALSSYNSPLHF. The CDR3 DNA reads TGTGCGGGGGCACTTAGCTCCTATAATTCACCCCTCCACTTT.

V usage is TRBV6-1 and J usage is TRBJ1-1; D is undetermined. CDR3 size: 13 residues. The V end lost 3 bases, the J end lost 4 bases, and 9 bases lay between the germline ends. Germline loops: CDR1 MNHNS, CDR2 SASEGT. The CDR3 region has the DNA TGTGCCAGCAGTGAGCCCAGGAGCACTGAAGCTTTCTTT. As protein: CASSEPRSTEAFF.

CDR3 loop: CSVGQSTYGYTF. In DNA, the CDR3 is TGCAGCGTTGGACAGTCGACTTATGGCTACACCTTC. The genes are TRBV29-1 and TRBJ1-2; possible D gene TRBD1, 5 bases. V lost 4 bases to trimming and J lost 5 bases, with 11 bases between them. The CDR3 covers 12 residues. Germline lookup yields CDR1 SQVTM and CDR2 ANQGSEA.

J is TRBJ1-2 and V is TRBV19; D is perhaps TRBD1 (6 bases). This CDR3 region has 14 residues. Trimming shortened V by 3 bases and J by 8 bases, and 16 bases separated the two germline ends. Germline loops: CDR1 LNHDA, CDR2 SQIVND (reference sequence). CDR3 region: CASSMRGIDRGYTF. CDR3 nucleotide sequence: TGTGCCAGTAGTATGAGGGGGATTGATAGAGGCTACACCTTC. Together with reference TRBV19 and TRBJ1-2, the CDR3 gives the full variable domain: DGGITQSPKYLFRKEGQNVTLSCEQNLNHDAMYWYRQDPGQGLRLIYYSQIVNDFQKGDIAEGYSVSREKKESFPLTVTSAQKNPTAFYLCASSMRGIDRGYTFGSGTRLTVV.

The table lists this clone with a count of one. This sequence joins TRBV19 and TRBJ2-7; TRBD1 matches 9 bases. This CDR3 has 15 amino acids. Per germline, CDR1 LNHDA and CDR2 SQIVND (reference sequence). Unmatched junction bases numbered 11, after V lost 5 bases and J lost 6 bases. The CDR3 loop is CASSPRDREGGEQYF. In nucleotides, the CDR3 is TGTGCCAGTAGTCCCCGGGACAGGGAAGGGGGCGAGCAGTACTTC.

The rearrangement uses TRBV6-5 and TRBJ2-7, with 10 bases fitting TRBD1. The CDR3 is made up of 15 amino acids. Germline V gene lookup returns CDR1 MNHEY and CDR2 SVGAGI. With V trimmed by 7 bases and J by 4 bases, 10 bases remained unmatched. Written as DNA, the CDR3 is TGTGCCAGCATTTTGACGGGACAGGGGCGGTACGAGCAGTACTTC. Translation: CASILTGQGRYEQYF.

The chain combines TRBV5-1 with TRBJ1-2, with 9 bases fitting TRBD1. In germline, CDR1 is SGHRS, CDR2 YFSETQ. CDR3 length: 14 residues. V lost 6 bases to trimming and J lost 7 bases; unmatched junction nucleotides: 10. The CDR3 bases are TGCGCCAGCACCAGGGACAGGGAGATCGGTGGCTACACCTTC. Its translation: CASTRDREIGGYTF.

V and J are TRBV7-9 and TRBJ2-1, with TRBD2 matching over 9 bases. Per the germline V gene, CDR1 is SEHNR and CDR2 is FQNEAQ (reference sequence). The V and J ends lost 7 bases and 5 bases, in that order; junction bases with no gene match: 9. The CDR3 is made up of 15 amino acids. For the CDR3, the DNA is TGTGCCAGCAACCAACGGGCTAGCGGGGACAATGAGCAGTTCTTC. Its translation: CASNQRASGDNEQFF. The whole variable domain, remainder taken from reference TRBV7-9 and TRBJ2-1, is DTGVSQNPRHKITKRGQNVTFRCDPISEHNRLYWYRQTLGQGPEFLTYFQNEAQLEKSRLLSDRFSAERPKGSFSTLEIQRTEQGDSAMYLCASNQRASGDNEQFFGPGTRLTVL.

DNA for the CDR3: TGCGCCAGCAGCCAAGATCTCCCCGCGGGGCCCCAGCATTTT. This gives the protein CASSQDLPAGPQHF. The chain combines TRBV4-3 with TRBJ1-5; D gene ambiguous. The V gene's germline CDR1 is LGHNA and CDR2 YSLEER. The CDR3 is made up of 14 amino acids. Trimming left V 0 bases short and J 9 bases short, with 12 bases between.

The rearrangement links TRBV11-3 to TRBJ2-7, with a possible D match to TRBD1 (7 bases). CDR1 SGHNT and CDR2 YENEEA come from the germline V gene. Trimming shortened V by 5 bases and J by 0 bases, and 14 bases separated the two germline ends. The CDR3 contains 15 residues. The CDR3 reads CASSAEGAASYEQYF. CDR3 sequence (DNA): TGTGCCAGCAGCGCGGAGGGGGCGGCCTCCTACGAGCAGTACTTC.

The genes are TRBV11-3 and TRBJ1-2; D might be TRBD1 (5 bases). The germline V gene has CDR1 SGHNT and CDR2 YENEEA. The CDR3 totals 16 residues. Trimming took 5 bases from V and 4 from J, leaving 20 bases between them. Written as DNA, the CDR3 is TGTGCCAGCAGCCCGGCGGGTACAGGTCCTTTCTATGGCTACACCTTC. Protein sequence: CASSPAGTGPFYGYTF.